Shown below are 3 T cell receptor beta chains from a single sample sequenced in a study of T cell changes during pregnancy in multiple sclerosis. Repertoires were generated with immunoSEQ multiplex PCR, while TCRdb's copy carries only in-frame clones and drops some. The sample has 100,000 or so clones; 94% are singletons. Material: peripheral blood, obtained before pregnancy. These receptors were taken from a female donor with multiple sclerosis, enrolled in a pregnancy study.

The chain carries TRBV10-3 and TRBJ2-3; TRBD1 agrees at 8 bases. This CDR3 is 15 amino acids long. V gave up 0 bases and J gave up 4 bases; unmatched junction bases: 3. CDR1 is ENHRY and CDR2 is SYGVKD in the germline V gene. CDR3: CAISESDRVSDTQYF. As DNA, the CDR3 is TGTGCCATCAGTGAGTCGGACAGGGTATCAGATACGCAGTATTTT.

The V gene is TRBV7-9, the J gene TRBJ2-1; TRBD2 agrees at 7 bases. The CDR3 loop spans 15 amino acids. The ends lost 4 bases at V and 7 bases at J; junction bases unmatched: 10. Germline-derived CDR1 and CDR2 are SEHNR and FQNEAQ (reference sequence). CDR3 bases: TGTGCCAGCAGCTCGCCGGCGGGGCGGGAGAATGAGCAGTTCTTC. Its protein is CASSSPAGRENEQFF.

V usage is TRBV6-1 and J usage is TRBJ2-1, with 8 bases lining up with TRBD2. Germline assignment: CDR1 MNHNS and CDR2 SASEGT. The CDR3 has 16 amino acids. V shed 1 base, J shed 4 bases, and the junction held 6 bases outside the gene matches. The chain's CDR3 is CASSEGIAGPYNEQFF. CDR3 DNA: TGTGCCAGCAGTGAAGGGATAGCGGGGCCATACAATGAGCAGTTCTTC.